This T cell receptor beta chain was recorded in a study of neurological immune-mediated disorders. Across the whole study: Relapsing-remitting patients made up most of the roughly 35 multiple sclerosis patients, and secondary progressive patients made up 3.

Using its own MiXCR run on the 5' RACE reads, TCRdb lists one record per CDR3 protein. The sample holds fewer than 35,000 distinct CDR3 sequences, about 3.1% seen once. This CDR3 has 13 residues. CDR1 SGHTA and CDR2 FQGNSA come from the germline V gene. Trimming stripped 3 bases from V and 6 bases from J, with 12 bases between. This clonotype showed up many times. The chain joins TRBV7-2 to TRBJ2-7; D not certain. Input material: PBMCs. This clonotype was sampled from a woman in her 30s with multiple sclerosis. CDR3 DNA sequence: TGTGCCAGCAGCTTTCTTAGCTCGGGCGAGCAGTACTTC. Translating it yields CASSFLSSGEQYF.